A single sample is the source of the 21 T cell receptor beta chains below, sequenced in a study of shared clonotypes between healthy human individuals. Produced via immunoSEQ multiplex PCR; TCRdb's table is partial and in-frame only. The sample lists roughly 1.5 million clones, about 98% seen once, with 0.4% to 0.45% in the top ten. Sequenced: naive CD4+ T cells sorted from blood. Specified subset: CD45RA+ positively selected. These receptor sequences come from a young man in good health.

V is TRBV9 and J is TRBJ2-5; possible D gene TRBD2, 5 bases. This CDR3 contains 14 residues. Trimming removed 4 bases at V and 4 bases at J, with 14 bases between. CDR1 and CDR2 from the germline V gene are SGDLS and YYNGEE. The CDR3 loop reads CASSLSGAAETQYF. CDR3 DNA sequence: TGTGCCAGCAGCCTGAGCGGAGCAGCAGAGACCCAGTACTTC.

This chain uses TRBV28 with TRBJ1-2; D possibly corresponds to TRBD1 (6 bases). Looked up from germline, CDR1 is MDHEN and CDR2 is SYDVKM. The CDR3 is made up of 15 amino acids. V gave up 2 bases and J gave up 0 bases, with 10 bases separating them. CDR3 bases: TGTGCCAGCAGTTTACGCGGGACACCTAACTATGGCTACACCTTC. It codes for CASSLRGTPNYGYTF.

The chain joins TRBV6-1 to TRBJ2-2; D might be TRBD1 (6 bases). The CDR3 covers 14 residues. The V gene lost 8 bases and the J gene lost 5 bases, with 15 bases spanning the gap. The V gene's germline CDR1 is MNHNS and CDR2 SASEGT. DNA of the CDR3: TGTGCCAGCGGGGACATCATTTGGACCGGGGAGCTGTTTTTT. Translated, it gives CASGDIIWTGELFF.

The chain recombines TRBV27 with TRBJ2-7; D is perhaps TRBD2 (6 bases). This CDR3 has 14 residues. Germline lookup yields CDR1 MNHEY and CDR2 SMNVEV (reference sequence). Trimming stripped 8 bases from V and 4 bases from J, with 18 bases between. CDR3 coding DNA: TGTGCCAGCGCTTCGACTAGGAGTGGGTACGAGCAGTACTTC. This sequence encodes CASASTRSGYEQYF.

V is TRBV28 and J is TRBJ1-1, with 7 bases fitting TRBD1. Trimming at V came to 6 bases and at J to 0 bases, leaving 13 bases not matched to a gene. Germline V gene data show CDR1 as MDHEN and CDR2 as SYDVKM. The CDR3 covers 17 residues. The CDR3 sequence: CASRGRKLGTVNTEAFF. The CDR3 bases are TGTGCCAGCAGAGGAAGAAAGTTGGGGACAGTGAACACTGAAGCTTTCTTT.

This chain uses TRBV29-1 with TRBJ2-2, with a possible D match to TRBD2 (5 bases). The V end lost 5 bases, the J end lost 3 bases, and 10 bases lay between the germline ends. From germline, CDR1 is SQVTM and CDR2 ANQGSEA. The CDR3 covers 13 residues. DNA for the CDR3: TGCAGCGTTCACCCCGGGGACACCGGGGAGCTGTTTTTT. Its translation is CSVHPGDTGELFF.

The J gene is TRBJ1-1, the V gene TRBV9; 10 bases match TRBD1. V shed 0 bases and J 3 bases; nucleotides not matched to a gene: 5. Per the germline V gene, CDR1 is SGDLS and CDR2 is YYNGEE. The CDR3 loop spans 16 amino acids. The CDR3 sequence is CASSVGTGGMYTEAFF. In nucleotides, the CDR3 is TGTGCCAGCAGCGTAGGGACAGGGGGGATGTACACTGAAGCTTTCTTT.

This CDR3 is CASSSGGNTGELFF. The CDR3 bases are TGTGCCAGCAGCTCGGGGGGAAACACCGGGGAGCTGTTTTTT. The chain employs TRBV7-2 and TRBJ2-2, with 7 bases matching TRBD2. V dropped 4 bases and J dropped 2; count of bases not matched to a gene: 1. The CDR3 extends over 14 amino acids. Germline CDR1 and CDR2: SGHTA and FQGNSA.

The chain uses TRBV27 and TRBJ2-1, with D perhaps TRBD1 or TRBD2 (5 bases each). Per the germline V gene, CDR1 is MNHEY and CDR2 is SMNVEV (reference sequence). Between the trimmed V and J ends, which lost 3 bases and 9 bases, there was a span of 18 bases. The length of the CDR3 is 15 residues. The chain's CDR3 is CASSLGTRGIGEQFF. CDR3 bases: TGTGCCAGCAGTTTGGGGACCCGGGGTATCGGTGAGCAGTTCTTC.

The CDR3 loop is CASSRSDRLNYGYTF. DNA for the CDR3: TGCGCCAGCAGCCGGTCCGACAGGCTCAACTATGGCTACACCTTC. This chain connects TRBV5-1 to TRBJ1-2; D possibly corresponds to TRBD1 (6 bases). Germline loops: CDR1 SGHRS, CDR2 YFSETQ. Deletions cut 4 bases from V and 2 bases from J, with 15 bases between. This CDR3 is built from 15 residues.

This sequence joins TRBV9 and TRBJ1-2, with 7 bases fitting TRBD1. Unmatched junction bases numbered 4, after V lost 1 base and J lost 4 bases. The CDR3 is 14 amino acids. Germline lookup yields CDR1 SGDLS and CDR2 YYNGEE. CDR3 sequence: CASSVLGTAYGYTF. CDR3 DNA sequence: TGTGCCAGCAGCGTACTGGGGACAGCCTATGGCTACACCTTC.

The count of this clone is one. The V and J genes are TRBV15 and TRBJ2-6; D is unclear. Germline V gene lookup returns CDR1 LNHNV and CDR2 YYDKDF (reference sequence). The CDR3 is made up of 15 amino acids. V lost 0 bases and J 4 bases, leaving 7 bases between the germline ends. The DNA for the CDR3 is TGTGCCACCAGCAGAGATGTGGAGGGGGCCAACGTCCTGACTTTC. Protein: CATSRDVEGANVLTF.

V gene TRBV28 combines with J gene TRBJ1-4; maybe TRBD1 (6 bases). V was cut by 5 bases and J by 8 bases, with 15 bases left in between. Looked up from germline, CDR1 is MDHEN and CDR2 is SYDVKM. The CDR3 is made up of 14 amino acids. The CDR3 spells CASSVRGLGEKLFF. The CDR3 DNA is TGTGCCAGCAGTGTCAGGGGCCTCGGGGAAAAACTGTTTTTT. Full variable domain (outside the CDR3, taken from reference TRBV28 and TRBJ1-4): DVKVTQSSRYLVKRTGEKVFLECVQDMDHENMFWYRQDPGLGLRLIYFSYDVKMKEKGDIPEGYSVSREKKERFSLILESASTNQTSMYLCASSVRGLGEKLFFGSGTQLSVL.

This clone has only one observation. The chain couples TRBV6-6 to TRBJ1-5; 7 bases agree with TRBD1. V trimming: 5 bases; J trimming: 2 bases; junction bases outside the gene matches: 9. Germline-derived CDR1 and CDR2 are MNHNY and SVGAGI (reference sequence). The CDR3 covers 16 residues. CDR3 amino acids: CASSKYQGEGNQPQHF. The CDR3 bases are TGTGCCAGCAGTAAGTACCAGGGGGAGGGCAATCAGCCCCAGCATTTT.

This chain links TRBV4-3 with TRBJ1-2; no clear D. Trimming stripped 0 bases from V and 7 bases from J, with 15 bases between. The V gene's germline CDR1 is LGHNA and CDR2 YSLEER. CDR3 length: 15 residues. CDR3 protein: CASSQEIQSPSGYTF. CDR3 in DNA: TGCGCCAGCAGCCAAGAAATCCAATCCCCCTCTGGCTACACCTTC.

This clone was detected only once. The rearrangement uses TRBV30 and TRBJ2-3; maybe TRBD2 (6 bases). Germline CDR1 is GTSNPN and CDR2 is SVGIG (reference sequence). This CDR3 spans 14 amino acids. The V end lost 6 bases, the J end lost 9 bases, and 22 bases lay between the germline ends. This CDR3 is CACRDSDSPLTQYF. CDR3 bases: TGTGCCTGCCGGGACTCCGATAGCCCGTTGACGCAGTATTTT.

V and J are TRBV5-1 and TRBJ2-3, with TRBD2 matching over 16 bases. CDR3 size: 17 residues. V gave up 3 bases and J gave up 5 bases; unmatched junction bases: 6. CDR1 SGHRS and CDR2 YFSETQ come from the germline V gene. CDR3 DNA sequence: TGCGCCAGCAGCTCGGGGACTAGCGGGAGGGCAGGAGATACGCAGTATTTT. This encodes CASSSGTSGRAGDTQYF.

To note about this clone: At one end the junction does not follow the germline gene, possibly because of a read error. V and J are TRBV29-1 and TRBJ2-1; D remains ambiguous. The CDR3 is 11 amino acids. Germline-derived CDR1 and CDR2 are SQVTM and ANQGSEA. This chain's CDR3 is CSVERYTEQFF. The CDR3, as DNA: TGCAGCGTTGAGAGGTACACTGAGCAGTTCTTC.

CDR3 amino acids: CASSAGQGNTIYF. CDR3 in DNA: TGTGCCAGCAGCGCGGGGCAAGGAAACACCATATATTTT. The chain carries TRBV11-3 and TRBJ1-3, with D possibly being TRBD1 (5 bases). CDR1 SGHNT and CDR2 YENEEA come from the germline V gene. There are 13 residues in the CDR3. The V end lost 5 bases, the J end lost 4 bases, and 9 bases lay between the germline ends.

This clone was detected only once. The same CDR3 can be traced to other DNA sequences in this sample. The chain is built from TRBV6-5 and TRBJ2-7, with D possibly matching TRBD2 (6 bases). The germline V and J ends were trimmed by 0 bases and 0 bases, with 9 bases remaining between them. Looked up from germline, CDR1 is MNHEY and CDR2 is SVGAGI. This CDR3 has 15 residues. The CDR3 DNA is TGTGCCAGCAGTTACTCACGGGGGTCCTCCTACGAGCAGTACTTC. As protein: CASSYSRGSSYEQYF.

A remark on this clone: In the same sample, other DNA sequences code for this CDR3. The chain employs TRBV7-2 and TRBJ2-7, with D perhaps TRBD1 (6 bases). V gave up 5 bases and J gave up 0 bases, with 11 bases separating them. The CDR3 sequence is 14 residues long. Germline assignment: CDR1 SGHTA and CDR2 FQGNSA. CDR3 coding DNA: TGTGCCAGCAGCCGCGACAGGCCCTCCTACGAGCAGTACTTC. Its translation is CASSRDRPSYEQYF. The full variable domain, completed using reference TRBV7-2 and TRBJ2-7, is GAGVSQSPSNKVTEKGKDVELRCDPISGHTALYWYRQSLGQGLEFLIYFQGNSAPDKSGLPSDRFSAERTGGSVSTLTIQRTQQEDSAVYLCASSRDRPSYEQYFGPGTRLTVT.